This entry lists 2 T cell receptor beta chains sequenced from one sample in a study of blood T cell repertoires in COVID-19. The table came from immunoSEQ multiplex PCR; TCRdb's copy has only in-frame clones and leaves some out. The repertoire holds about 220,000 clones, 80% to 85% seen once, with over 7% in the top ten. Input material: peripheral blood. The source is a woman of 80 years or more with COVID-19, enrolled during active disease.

CDR3 DNA: TGTGCCAGCAGCTTAGCAGGACAGGTCCAAGAGACCCAGTACTTC. Its translation: CASSLAGQVQETQYF. The chain employs TRBV7-3 and TRBJ2-5, with TRBD1 identical over 7 bases. This CDR3 is built from 15 residues. With 2 bases clipped from V and 1 base from J, the junction kept 4 bases outside the gene matches. Germline V gene lookup returns CDR1 SGHTA and CDR2 FQGTGA.

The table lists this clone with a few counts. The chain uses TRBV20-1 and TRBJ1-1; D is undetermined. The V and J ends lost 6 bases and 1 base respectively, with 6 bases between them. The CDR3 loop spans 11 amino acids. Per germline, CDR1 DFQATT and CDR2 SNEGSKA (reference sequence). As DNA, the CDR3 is TGCAGTGCCAACAGGAACACTGAAGCTTTCTTT. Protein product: CSANRNTEAFF.